These 22 T cell receptor beta chains came from one sample sequenced in a study of T-cell reconstitution after alpha-beta-depleted transplantation in children. Using unique molecular identifiers, the investigators prepared the TCRbeta library. TCRdb re-analysed the PCR reads in MiXCR, keeping a single row per CDR3 protein. Counted here are some 120,000 distinct CDR3 sequences, 10% occurring once; the ten biggest clones make up around 35%. The sequenced sample was PBMCs, obtained before TCRalphabeta/CD19-depleted stem cell transplant. The receptors were gathered from a boy aged 2 to 10 with acute lymphoblastic leukemia, due to receive a stem cell transplant.

This clonotype was observed many times. J is TRBJ2-1 and V is TRBV6-5; 7 bases fit TRBD1. The CDR3 totals 15 residues. With V trimmed by 8 bases and J by 3 bases, 10 bases remained unmatched. Germline CDR1 and CDR2: MNHEY and SVGAGI. The CDR3 region has the DNA TGTGCCAGCGACCCACGCAGGGGGAACTACAATGAGCAGTTCTTC. Protein product: CASDPRRGNYNEQFF.

In its sample, this clonotype was seen a few times. The J gene is TRBJ2-1, the V gene TRBV4-1; 7 bases match TRBD2. The CDR3 runs 17 residues. With 1 base clipped from V and 0 bases from J, the junction kept 6 bases outside the gene matches. The germline CDR1 and CDR2 sequences are MGHRA and YSYEKL. CDR3 in amino acids: CASSQGGGFSSYNEQFF. The CDR3 nucleotides read TGCGCCAGCAGCCAAGGGGGGGGTTTTAGCTCCTACAATGAGCAGTTCTTC.

The table lists this clonotype with a few counts. The J gene is TRBJ2-1, the V gene TRBV9; D is unresolved. The V gene's germline CDR1 is SGDLS and CDR2 YYNGEE. The CDR3 length is 14 residues. The V end lost 4 bases, the J end lost 5 bases, and 13 bases lay between the germline ends. The CDR3 sequence: CASSSHGGNNEQFF. In DNA, the CDR3 is TGTGCCAGCAGCTCCCACGGCGGAAACAATGAGCAGTTCTTC.

This clonotype came up once. Just one base apart from a much larger clone, this may be a read error. The chain combines TRBV10-2 with TRBJ2-1, with 8 bases identical to TRBD2. Germline V lookup: CDR1 WSHSY, CDR2 SAAADI. J lost 0 bases, V lost 4 bases, and 14 bases had no gene match. This CDR3 comprises 19 residues. CDR3 in amino acids: CASSVTGLGGLSSYNEQFF. CDR3 DNA: TGCGCCAGCAGTGTAACGGGACTAGGGGGACTCAGCTCCTACAATGAGCAGTTCTTC.

This clonotype was seen more than once but under ten times. The chain combines TRBV28 with TRBJ2-3, with 8 bases identical to TRBD2. The CDR3 has 17 amino acids. CDR1 and CDR2 from the germline V gene are MDHEN and SYDVKM. V shed 2 bases, J shed 4 bases, and the junction held 11 bases outside the gene matches. The CDR3 coding sequence is TGTGCCAGCAGTTTAAGATGGTCACGAGCGGGAGCAGATACGCAGTATTTT. Translation gives CASSLRWSRAGADTQYF. Combining the CDR3 with reference TRBV28 and TRBJ2-3 gives the whole variable domain DVKVTQSSRYLVKRTGEKVFLECVQDMDHENMFWYRQDPGLGLRLIYFSYDVKMKEKGDIPEGYSVSREKKERFSLILESASTNQTSMYLCASSLRWSRAGADTQYFGPGTRLTVL.

Note on this clonotype: The germline gene is not matched at one end of the junction; a read error may be the cause. The chain employs TRBV20-1 and TRBJ1-1; D not certain. The CDR3 contains 14 residues. Germline CDR1 DFQATT, CDR2 SNEGSKA (reference sequence). The CDR3 DNA sequence: TGCAGTGCTGAGCCCCGGGGTGTTCACACTGAAGTTTTCTTT. As protein: CSAEPRGVHTEVFF.

The genes are TRBV3-1 and TRBJ2-7, with 13 positions matching TRBD2. The length of the CDR3 is 17 residues. Germline CDR1 is LGHDT and CDR2 is YNNKEL (reference sequence). J was trimmed by 3 bases and V by 0 bases; bases with no gene match: 5. The CDR3 protein is CASSQEVGLAGVYEQYF. Here the CDR3 DNA reads TGTGCCAGCAGCCAAGAGGTAGGACTAGCGGGAGTCTACGAGCAGTACTTC.

This clonotype was seen a few times. This chain joins TRBV15 and TRBJ2-7; D is unresolved. The CDR3 contains 15 residues. Deletions cut 0 bases from V and 2 bases from J, with 11 bases between. Germline CDR1 is LNHNV and CDR2 is YYDKDF (reference sequence). CDR3 DNA sequence: TGTGCCACCAGCAGAGATCTTGCAGCAACCTACGAGCAGTACTTC. This sequence encodes CATSRDLAATYEQYF.

This clonotype was observed a handful of times. The rearrangement joins TRBV5-1 to TRBJ1-3, with D uncertain. Germline V lookup: CDR1 SGHRS, CDR2 YFSETQ. V lost 3 bases, J lost 1 base, and 17 bases lay in between. This CDR3 region has 17 residues. CDR3 loop: CASSSAGTDFSGNTIYF. For the CDR3, the DNA is TGCGCCAGCAGCTCCGCTGGCACGGACTTTTCTGGAAACACCATATATTTT.

This CDR3 is CASLVSGSTDTQYF. CDR3 DNA sequence: TGTGCCAGCCTTGTTAGCGGGAGTACAGATACGCAGTATTTT. The chain is built from TRBV2 and TRBJ2-3; TRBD2 matches 9 bases. This CDR3 is built from 14 residues. The germline V gene has CDR1 SNHLY and CDR2 FYNNEI. V lost 8 bases to trimming and J lost 3 bases; unmatched junction nucleotides: 6.

The chain links TRBV20-1 to TRBJ1-5; D is undetermined. CDR1 and CDR2 (germline): DFQATT, SNEGSKA (reference sequence). V lost 4 bases and J 5 bases, leaving 18 bases between the germline ends. The CDR3 extends over 15 amino acids. The CDR3: CSAIQDGGRYQPQHF. The CDR3 DNA follows: TGCAGTGCTATTCAGGACGGAGGACGGTATCAGCCCCAGCATTTT.

This chain links TRBV20-1 with TRBJ2-2; 11 positions match TRBD2. The CDR3 sequence is 15 residues long. Trimming removed 6 bases from V and 0 bases from J; junction bases left unmatched: 3. CDR1 and CDR2 from the germline V gene are DFQATT and SNEGSKA (reference sequence). The CDR3 sequence: CSAPTSGTNTGELFF. The CDR3 nucleotides read TGCAGTGCCCCGACTAGCGGGACGAACACCGGGGAGCTGTTTTTT.

In its sample, this clonotype was seen many times. The chain couples TRBV25-1 to TRBJ2-7, with D possibly TRBD1 on 5 matching bases. Trimming pared 3 bases from V and 1 base from J, leaving 7 bases between. The CDR3 covers 13 residues. Looked up from germline, CDR1 is MGHDK and CDR2 is SYGVNS. In nucleotides, the CDR3 is TGTGCCAGCAGTGAGACAGTTTCCTACGAGCAGTACTTC. It codes for CASSETVSYEQYF.

The rearrangement uses TRBV5-1 and TRBJ1-1, with D unclear. Germline V gene sequence: CDR1 SGHRS, CDR2 YFSETQ. Between the trimmed V and J ends, which lost 2 bases and 0 bases, there was a span of 5 bases. The CDR3 sequence is 13 residues long. The chain's CDR3 is CASSFTLNTEAFF. The CDR3 DNA is TGCGCCAGCAGCTTTACACTGAACACTGAAGCTTTCTTT.

This clonotype has a handful of counts. V and J are TRBV5-1 and TRBJ1-5; no clear D. The germline gives CDR1 SGHRS, CDR2 YFSETQ. Trimming took off 2 bases at V and 1 base at J, with 10 bases between the two ends. The CDR3 sequence is 15 residues long. The CDR3 protein is CASSLEGLSNQPQHF. The CDR3 DNA is TGCGCCAGCAGCTTAGAGGGTCTGAGCAATCAGCCCCAGCATTTT.

This clonotype has only a few counts. The genes are TRBV12-3 or TRBV12-4 and TRBJ2-5, with D maybe TRBD2 (6 bases). There are 13 residues in the CDR3. V gave up 4 bases and J gave up 1 base, with 7 bases separating them. CDR3 sequence reads: CASSWGLQETQYF. The CDR3 nucleotides read TGTGCCAGCAGTTGGGGACTCCAAGAGACCCAGTACTTC.

The chain uses TRBV6-5 and TRBJ2-1, with TRBD1 matching over 7 bases. Germline-derived CDR1 and CDR2 are MNHEY and SVGAGI. J gave up 8 bases and V 0 bases, and 10 bases lay outside the gene matches. The CDR3 loop spans 16 amino acids. This CDR3 reads CASSYSTGQRAYEQFF. The CDR3 nucleotides are TGTGCCAGCAGTTACTCGACGGGACAGCGTGCTTATGAGCAGTTCTTC.

This clonotype has ten or more counts. This chain uses TRBV20-1 with TRBJ1-1; D may be TRBD1 (5 bases). CDR1 is DFQATT and CDR2 is SNEGSKA in the germline V gene (reference sequence). CDR3 length: 13 amino acids. The V and J ends lost 2 bases and 1 base respectively, with 8 bases between them. CDR3 bases: TGCAGTGCTAGATATGGACAGAACACTGAAGCTTTCTTT. Its protein is CSARYGQNTEAFF.

This clonotype came up a few times. The J gene is TRBJ2-5, the V gene TRBV7-9, with D tentatively TRBD1 (6 bases). The V end was cut by 5 bases, the J end by 1 base, with 11 bases between. CDR3 length: 14 amino acids. Per germline, CDR1 SEHNR and CDR2 FQNEAQ (reference sequence). CDR3 residues: CASSPDRFQETQYF. CDR3 sequence (DNA): TGTGCCAGCAGCCCTGACAGGTTCCAAGAGACCCAGTACTTC. Full variable domain (outside the CDR3, taken from reference TRBV7-9 and TRBJ2-5): DTGVSQNPRHKITKRGQNVTFRCDPISEHNRLYWYRQTLGQGPEFLTYFQNEAQLEKSRLLSDRFSAERPKGSFSTLEIQRTEQGDSAMYLCASSPDRFQETQYFGPGTRLLVL.

This clonotype was recorded many times. The gene calls are TRBV7-2 and TRBJ1-2; TRBD1 is a possible D gene (6 bases). This CDR3 is 13 amino acids long. Germline V CDR1 and CDR2: SGHTA, FQGNSA. Trimming cost V 5 bases and J 2 bases, with 9 bases left between them. CDR3 nucleotide sequence: TGTGCCAGCAGCCCAGGACAGAACTATGGCTACACCTTC. As protein: CASSPGQNYGYTF.

This clonotype was seen many times. The CDR3 loop reads CASSYTGLSGEQFF. CDR3 sequence (DNA): TGTGCCAGCAGTTACACGGGACTATCGGGTGAGCAGTTCTTC. The chain joins TRBV6-2 or TRBV6-3 to TRBJ2-1; 7 nucleotides match TRBD2. The germline CDR1 and CDR2 sequences are MNHEY and SVGEGT. Trimming took 2 bases from V and 9 from J; bases not matched to a gene: 7. There are 14 residues in the CDR3.

At least ten counts were recorded for this clonotype. The chain combines TRBV20-1 with TRBJ1-3, with D possibly TRBD1 on 6 matching bases. Germline V CDR1 and CDR2: DFQATT, SNEGSKA (reference sequence). This CDR3 spans 16 amino acids. Between the trimmed V and J ends, which lost 2 bases and 0 bases, there was a span of 14 bases. CDR3 in amino acids: CSARPGDTFSGNTIYF. The DNA for the CDR3 is TGCAGTGCTAGACCAGGGGACACTTTCTCTGGAAACACCATATATTTT.